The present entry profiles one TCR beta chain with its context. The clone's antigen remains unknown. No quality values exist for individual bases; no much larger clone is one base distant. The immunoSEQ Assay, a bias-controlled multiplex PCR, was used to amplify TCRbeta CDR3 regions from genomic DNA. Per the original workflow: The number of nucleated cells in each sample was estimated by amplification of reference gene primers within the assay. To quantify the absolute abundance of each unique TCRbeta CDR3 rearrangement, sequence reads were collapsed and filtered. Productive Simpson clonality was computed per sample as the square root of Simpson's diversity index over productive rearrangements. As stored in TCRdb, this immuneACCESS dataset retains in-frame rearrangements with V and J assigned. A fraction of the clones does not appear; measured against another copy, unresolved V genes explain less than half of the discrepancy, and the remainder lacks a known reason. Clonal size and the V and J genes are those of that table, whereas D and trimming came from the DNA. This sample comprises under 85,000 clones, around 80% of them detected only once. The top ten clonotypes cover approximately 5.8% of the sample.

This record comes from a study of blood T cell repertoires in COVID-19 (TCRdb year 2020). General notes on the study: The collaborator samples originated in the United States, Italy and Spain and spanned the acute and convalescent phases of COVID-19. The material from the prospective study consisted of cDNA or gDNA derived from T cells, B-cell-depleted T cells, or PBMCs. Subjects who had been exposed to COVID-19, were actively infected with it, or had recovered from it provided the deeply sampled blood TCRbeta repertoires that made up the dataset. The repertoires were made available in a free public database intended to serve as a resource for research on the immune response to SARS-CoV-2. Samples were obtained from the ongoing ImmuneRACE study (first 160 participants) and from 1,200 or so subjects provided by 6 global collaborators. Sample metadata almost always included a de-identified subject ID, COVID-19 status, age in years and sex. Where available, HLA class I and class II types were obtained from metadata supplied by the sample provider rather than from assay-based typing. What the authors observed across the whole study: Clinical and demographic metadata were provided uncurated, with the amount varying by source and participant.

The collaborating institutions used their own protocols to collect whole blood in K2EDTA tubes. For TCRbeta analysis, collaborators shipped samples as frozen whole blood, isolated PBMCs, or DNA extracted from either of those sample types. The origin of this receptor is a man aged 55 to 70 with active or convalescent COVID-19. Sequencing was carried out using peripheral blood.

The DNA is as follows: TGTGCCAGCAGCCGAGGACTAGCGGGGGTTTACTTGCTCGAGACCCAGTACTTC. Its amino acids are CASSRGLAGVYLLETQYF. The chain is encoded by TRBV14 joined to TRBJ2-5, with TRBD2 matching 13 junction bases. There are 18 amino acids in the CDR3, from cysteine to phenylalanine inclusive. Only the CDR3 portion is preserved as DNA: 54 bases, with reading frame beginning at the first base. CDR1 SGHDN and CDR2 FVKESK are derived from the germline V gene. At the junction V is shortened by 4 bases and J by 5 bases; bases outside the gene matches: 13.